This is a list of T cell receptor beta chains from one sample in a study of T cells in Graves' hyperthyroidism and ophthalmopathy. MiXCR was run by TCRdb on the multiplex PCR reads, yielding one entry per CDR3 protein. The repertoire holds nearly 250,000 distinct CDR3 sequences, with over 20% as singletons. Sequenced: blood. The source of these receptors is a woman between 40 and 55 years old with Graves' ophthalmopathy. CDR3s include the opening cysteine and the closing phenylalanine or tryptophan. The order of the fields is clone size, D gene, V gene, J gene, CDR3 DNA, CDR3 protein. A D gene is named only where the DNA matches it firmly. Size is stated for part of the rows, as once, few or many counts, or as a class when the clone is expanded.

clone_size: .; d_call: .; v_call: TRBV6-1; j_call: TRBJ1-2; cdr3_nt: TGTGCCAGTTCCAGGACTGCTAACTATGGCTACACCTTC; cdr3_aa: CASSRTANYGYTF
clone_size: many; d_call: .; v_call: TRBV19; j_call: TRBJ2-2; cdr3_nt: TGTGCCAGTATGCAGTTACTAGATCGGGACACCGGGGAGCTGTTTTTT; cdr3_aa: CASMQLLDRDTGELFF
clone_size: .; d_call: .; v_call: TRBV20-1; j_call: TRBJ1-1; cdr3_nt: TGCAGTGCTAAGTTTATTATGGAGAACACTGAAGCTTTCTTT; cdr3_aa: CSAKFIMENTEAFF
clone_size: many; d_call: .; v_call: TRBV9; j_call: TRBJ2-2; cdr3_nt: TGTGCCAGCAGCGTAGGATGGGCTTGGGGACCACCGGTTGGGGAGCTGTTTTTT; cdr3_aa: CASSVGWAWGPPVGELFF
clone_size: many; d_call: .; v_call: TRBV7-6; j_call: TRBJ2-7; cdr3_nt: TGTGCCAGCAGCCCCGAGGGGTGGAAAGAACACTCCTACGAGCAGTACTTC; cdr3_aa: CASSPEGWKEHSYEQYF
clone_size: .; d_call: .; v_call: TRBV12-3/TRBV12-4; j_call: TRBJ1-1; cdr3_nt: TGTGCCAGCAGTCAAAGACAGGCTGGAACTGAAGCTTTCTTT; cdr3_aa: CASSQRQAGTEAFF
clone_size: many; d_call: TRBD2; v_call: TRBV28; j_call: TRBJ2-5; cdr3_nt: TGTGCCAGCAGTGTGGCTAGCGGGTACCACCGGGAGACCCAGTACTTC; cdr3_aa: CASSVASGYHRETQYF
clone_size: .; d_call: .; v_call: TRBV11-2; j_call: TRBJ1-2; cdr3_nt: TGTGCCAGCAGCTTAGATCTAGCAAAAACTAACTATGGCTACACCTTC; cdr3_aa: CASSLDLAKTNYGYTF
clone_size: .; d_call: .; v_call: TRBV6-1; j_call: TRBJ2-7; cdr3_nt: TGTGCCAGCAGTCAAGGTGGGAAGCAGTACTTC; cdr3_aa: CASSQGGKQYF
clone_size: many; d_call: .; v_call: TRBV2; j_call: TRBJ2-7; cdr3_nt: TGTGCCAGCAGACGAGGGACAACCGATCAGTACTTC; cdr3_aa: CASRRGTTDQYF
clone_size: many; d_call: .; v_call: TRBV18; j_call: TRBJ2-5; cdr3_nt: TGTGCCAGCTCACCCCCAAACGAACAAGAGACCCAGTACTTC; cdr3_aa: CASSPPNEQETQYF
clone_size: many; d_call: .; v_call: TRBV12-5; j_call: TRBJ1-5; cdr3_nt: TGTGCTAGTGCAGCAGGGAATAGCAATCAGCCCCAGCATTTT; cdr3_aa: CASAAGNSNQPQHF
clone_size: many; d_call: .; v_call: TRBV19; j_call: TRBJ2-5; cdr3_nt: TGTGCCAGTAGTATTTCTAGGGTGGAGACCCAGTACTTC; cdr3_aa: CASSISRVETQYF
clone_size: many; d_call: TRBD2; v_call: TRBV10-3; j_call: TRBJ2-3; cdr3_nt: TGTGCCATCAGTGAGAAACCAGCGGGAGGGACAAGCACAGATACGCAGTATTTT; cdr3_aa: CAISEKPAGGTSTDTQYF